The 8 T cell receptor beta chains in this list originate from one sample, sequenced in a study of post-analysis software for immune sequencing data (dated by TCRdb to the mid-2010s). Beyond this particular receptor, the publication reports: Significantly higher frequencies in patients than in controls were found for several TRBV segments, including TRBV5-6, TRBV5-1 and TRBV20-1.

Their target antigens are unknown. The receptor library was made with PCR. Sequencing took place on an Illumina HiSeq 2500. To reduce PCR and sequencing biases, unique molecular identifiers were incorporated into the TCR beta cDNA libraries. The public reads were quality trimmed at Q25 with fastp and then assembled into clones with MiXCR by TCRdb, keeping productive beta chains. Merged by CDR3 protein, the rows form single entries marked with the most common genes and DNA. The sample contains about 430,000 distinct CDR3 sequences, approximately 42% of them found a single time. The ten largest clonotypes hold under 9% of the sample. Sequenced sample: blood. The receptors were gathered from a girl aged 2 to 9 with multiple sclerosis.

V usage is TRBV29-1 and J usage is TRBJ2-1, with D unclear. The germline V gene has CDR1 SQVTM and CDR2 ANQGSEA. Deletions cut 8 bases from V and 3 bases from J, with 8 bases between. The CDR3 spans 11 residues. CDR3 amino acids: CSSRNYNEQFF. DNA of the CDR3: TGCAGCAGCAGAAACTACAATGAGCAGTTCTTC.

The V call is TRBV6-6, the J call TRBJ2-7; D remains ambiguous. V lost 2 bases, J lost 5 bases, and 13 bases lay in between. Germline CDR1 reads MNHNY; CDR2 reads SVGAGI (reference sequence). The CDR3 runs 14 residues. CDR3 nucleotides: TGTGCCAGCAGTTACAAGGGTTTGATGAACGAGCAGTACTTC. Translated, it gives CASSYKGLMNEQYF.

This rearrangement joins TRBV7-2 to TRBJ1-2; 7 positions match TRBD1. The CDR3 has 15 amino acids. The V segment lost 4 bases and the J segment 3 bases; nucleotides outside the gene matches: 8. Looked up from germline, CDR1 is SGHTA and CDR2 is FQGNSA. The CDR3 DNA sequence: TGTGCCAGCAGCTCTTACAGGGGAGGATACTATGGCTACACCTTC. Its protein is CASSSYRGGYYGYTF. Supplemented by reference TRBV7-2 and TRBJ1-2, the full variable domain reads GAGVSQSPSNKVTEKGKDVELRCDPISGHTALYWYRQSLGQGLEFLIYFQGNSAPDKSGLPSDRFSAERTGGSVSTLTIQRTQQEDSAVYLCASSSYRGGYYGYTFGSGTRLTVV.

The genes are TRBV12-3 or TRBV12-4 and TRBJ1-1; TRBD1 matches at 7 bases. This CDR3 contains 13 residues. V lost 6 bases to trimming and J lost 3 bases; unmatched junction nucleotides: 4. The CDR3 reads CASSLTGHTEAFF. The CDR3 DNA reads TGTGCCAGCAGCCTGACAGGGCACACTGAAGCTTTCTTT.

This clonotype was counted ten times or more. The chain carries TRBV28 and TRBJ2-3, with TRBD1 matching 9 bases. The V gene's germline CDR1 is MDHEN and CDR2 SYDVKM. Trimming took 3 bases from V and 2 from J; bases not matched to a gene: 3. The CDR3 has 15 residues. CDR3 bases: TGTGCCAGCAGTTTTCGACAGGGGGACACAGATACGCAGTATTTT. Protein product: CASSFRQGDTDTQYF.

The chain couples TRBV9 to TRBJ2-2; D is unclear. Germline assignment: CDR1 SGDLS and CDR2 YYNGEE. The V and J ends lost 0 bases and 3 bases respectively, with 15 bases between them. This CDR3 comprises 17 residues. The CDR3 region has the DNA TGTGCCAGCAGCGTAGCGGCAGGAAGGCTCCACACCGGGGAGCTGTTTTTT. The encoded protein is CASSVAAGRLHTGELFF.

In its sample, this clonotype was seen a few times. The gene calls are TRBV5-1 and TRBJ2-1, with 11 nucleotides matching TRBD2. Germline lookup yields CDR1 SGHRS and CDR2 YFSETQ. The CDR3 runs to 18 residues. Losses at the gene ends were 0 bases for V and 0 bases for J; bases not matched to a gene: 5. The CDR3 nucleotides read TGCGCCAGCAGCTTGGCACTAGCGGGAGCCAACTCCTACAATGAGCAGTTCTTC. Translating gives CASSLALAGANSYNEQFF.

Only one count was recorded for this clonotype. CDR3 sequence: CASSSRPGYEKLFF. CDR3 bases: TGCGCCAGCAGCTCGCGGCCAGGTTACGAAAAACTGTTTTTT. The V and J genes are TRBV5-1 and TRBJ1-4, with unresolved D. Germline CDR1 reads SGHRS; CDR2 reads YFSETQ. V lost 3 bases, J lost 8 bases, and 14 bases lay in between. CDR3 length equals 14 residues.